The 19 T cell receptor beta chains below come from one sample, sequenced in a study of T cells in Graves' hyperthyroidism and ophthalmopathy. TCR beta CDR3 sequences were amplified from RNA transcripts. The HTBI set primed first-round TCR CDR3 RT-PCR. TCRdb ran MiXCR on the multiplex PCR reads and lists one entry per CDR3 protein. The table records more than 300,000 distinct CDR3 sequences, approximately 17% of them present only once. Material: blood. The receptors originated from a young man with Graves' ophthalmopathy.

This clonotype appeared a few times. The V call is TRBV15, the J call TRBJ1-2; 8 bases are shared with TRBD1. The CDR3 length is 15 residues. Unmatched junction bases numbered 5, after V lost 2 bases and J lost 3 bases. Germline loops: CDR1 LNHNV, CDR2 YYDKDF (reference sequence). CDR3: CATSRRTGRDYGYTF. For the CDR3, the DNA is TGTGCCACCAGCAGAAGGACAGGGAGGGACTATGGCTACACCTTC.

The rearrangement uses TRBV19 and TRBJ1-2; D remains unclear. Trimming left V 9 bases short and J 8 bases short, with 10 bases between. Germline-derived CDR1 and CDR2 are LNHDA and SQIVND (reference sequence). The length of the CDR3 is 10 residues. CDR3 sequence: CARRQRGYTF. Written as DNA, the CDR3 is TGTGCCAGAAGACAACGGGGCTACACCTTC.

The chain has TRBV9 and TRBJ1-6; 7 positions agree with TRBD1. J was trimmed by 14 bases and V by 10 bases; bases with no gene match: 6. The CDR3 has 10 amino acids. Germline CDR1 reads SGDLS; CDR2 reads YYNGEE. CDR3 in DNA: TGTGCCGGGAATACAGGGGCCCTCCACTTT. It specifies CAGNTGALHF.

V is TRBV9 and J is TRBJ1-4; 7 bases fit TRBD1. The J segment lost 2 bases and the V segment lost 10 bases, leaving 17 bases of the junction unmatched. The V gene's germline CDR1 is SGDLS and CDR2 YYNGEE. The CDR3 consists of 17 residues. CDR3 amino acids: CAGTPSPGGRTNEKLFF. The CDR3 DNA follows: TGTGCCGGCACCCCGTCGCCAGGGGGGCGGACTAATGAAAAACTGTTTTTT.

This clonotype has only a few counts. The DNA for the CDR3 is TGTGCCAGCAGCCCCCGGACTAGCGGGGGCCCTCTTTCTCAAGAGACCCAGTACTTC. Translating gives CASSPRTSGGPLSQETQYF. The gene calls are TRBV7-8 and TRBJ2-5; 13 bases are a match to TRBD2. J lost 2 bases, V lost 5 bases, and 14 bases had no gene match. The CDR3 runs to 19 residues. The germline V gene encodes CDR1 SGHVS and CDR2 FQNEAQ.

This clonotype was detected ten times or more. V is TRBV3-1 and J is TRBJ2-1, with D possibly being TRBD1 (6 bases). The V gene's germline CDR1 is LGHDT and CDR2 YNNKEL (reference sequence). Trimming cost V 1 base and J 8 bases, with 18 bases left between them. The CDR3 consists of 16 residues. CDR3: CASSQATGTSSHEQFF. CDR3 nucleotides: TGTGCCAGCAGCCAAGCGACAGGAACCAGTAGTCATGAGCAGTTCTTC.

The rearrangement uses TRBV20-1 and TRBJ2-7; 9 nucleotides match TRBD2. This CDR3 contains 14 residues. The ends lost 2 bases at V and 4 bases at J; junction bases unmatched: 6. CDR1 is DFQATT and CDR2 is SNEGSKA in the germline V gene (reference sequence). For the CDR3, the DNA is TGCAGTGCTAGACCCAAGCGGGGGGATTACGAGCAGTACTTC. This codes for CSARPKRGDYEQYF.

This clonotype turned up a few times. The chain employs TRBV19 and TRBJ1-1, with D unresolved. V was trimmed by 6 bases and J by 1 base, leaving 6 bases between them. The germline V gene has CDR1 LNHDA and CDR2 SQIVND (reference sequence). The CDR3 totals 12 residues. The CDR3 is CASRRGNTEAFF. DNA for the CDR3: TGTGCCAGTAGGCGGGGGAACACTGAAGCTTTCTTT.

This clonotype was detected a few times. V is TRBV3-1 and J is TRBJ2-2; D possibly uses TRBD1 or TRBD2 (5 bases each). The germline V and J ends were trimmed by 0 bases and 4 bases, with 15 bases remaining between them. The V gene's germline CDR1 is LGHDT and CDR2 YNNKEL (reference sequence). CDR3 length equals 17 residues. CDR3 protein: CASSQDGGEQATGELFF. The CDR3 DNA is TGTGCCAGCAGCCAAGATGGAGGCGAACAGGCCACCGGGGAGCTGTTTTTT. The full variable domain, in which reference TRBV3-1 and TRBJ2-2 provide the parts outside the CDR3, is DTAVSQTPKYLVTQMGNDKSIKCEQNLGHDTMYWYKQDSKKFLKIMFSYNNKELIINETVPNRFSPKSPDKAHLNLHINSLELGDSAVYFCASSQDGGEQATGELFFGEGSRLTVL.

In this sample, this clonotype turned up many times. The V and J genes are TRBV7-3 and TRBJ2-1, with 10 positions matching TRBD1. The CDR3 consists of 15 residues. V lost 5 bases and J lost 4; bases outside the gene matches: 5. Looked up from germline, CDR1 is SGHTA and CDR2 is FQGTGA. For the CDR3, the DNA is TGTGCCAGCAGCCCGGACAGGGGGACTTACAATGAGCAGTTCTTC. Translated, it gives CASSPDRGTYNEQFF.

This clonotype was found many times. V is TRBV3-1 and J is TRBJ1-1; D gene ambiguous. V was clipped by 4 bases and J by 5 bases, with 11 bases between them. The CDR3 has 13 amino acids. Germline values: CDR1 LGHDT, CDR2 YNNKEL (reference sequence). The CDR3 DNA reads TGTGCCAGCAGCCGGTCCGCGGAGACTGAAGCTTTCTTT. Its protein product is CASSRSAETEAFF.

This clonotype was seen repeatedly, ten times or more. V and J are TRBV6-1 and TRBJ2-1, with 8 bases lining up with TRBD2. Germline CDR1 MNHNS, CDR2 SASEGT. The V and J ends lost 0 bases and 8 bases, in that order; junction bases with no gene match: 12. This CDR3 comprises 17 residues. The CDR3 sequence is CASSEALQRGSRDEQFF. In DNA, the CDR3 is TGTGCCAGCAGTGAAGCGCTCCAGCGGGGGAGCAGGGATGAGCAGTTCTTC.

This clonotype was seen a few times. The chain employs TRBV12-3 or TRBV12-4 and TRBJ1-5; 10 bases align to TRBD1. This CDR3 is 17 amino acids long. The V and J ends lost 5 bases and 1 base, in that order; junction bases with no gene match: 8. CDR3 coding DNA: TGTGCCAGCAGTCCTCCGGGACAGGGGAGAAGCAATCAGCCCCAGCATTTT. Amino acid sequence: CASSPPGQGRSNQPQHF.

The chain joins TRBV29-1 to TRBJ2-1; D not resolved. This CDR3 has 8 amino acids. V gave up 7 bases and J gave up 6 bases, with 1 base separating them. Germline CDR1 SQVTM, CDR2 ANQGSEA. CDR3 DNA sequence: TGCAGCGCCAATGAGCAGTTCTTC. Translation gives CSANEQFF.

This clonotype was counted at least ten times. This rearrangement joins TRBV20-1 to TRBJ2-7; TRBD2 matches 12 bases. In germline, CDR1 is DFQATT, CDR2 SNEGSKA (reference sequence). The CDR3 extends over 15 amino acids. The V and J ends lost 1 base and 7 bases, in that order; junction bases with no gene match: 8. The CDR3 here is CSARVLTSGGYEQYF. Here the CDR3 DNA reads TGCAGTGCTAGAGTGCTTACTAGCGGGGGGTATGAGCAGTACTTC.

There are many counts of this clonotype. V usage is TRBV5-5 and J usage is TRBJ2-5; no clear D gene. The CDR3 is 12 residues long. With 3 bases removed from V and 5 bases from J, the gap between germline ends came to 8 bases. Germline loops: CDR1 SGHKS, CDR2 YYEKEE (reference sequence). This chain's CDR3 is CASSSKRETQYF. The CDR3 nucleotides are TGTGCCAGCAGCTCCAAGAGGGAGACCCAGTACTTC. Using reference TRBV5-5 and TRBJ2-5 for the parts outside the CDR3, the full variable domain is DAGVTQSPTHLIKTRGQQVTLRCSPISGHKSVSWYQQVLGQGPQFIFQYYEKEERGRGNFPDRFSARQFPNYSSELNVNALLLGDSALYLCASSSKRETQYFGPGTRLLVL.

The V call is TRBV7-9, the J call TRBJ2-1; the D gene is possibly TRBD2 (6 bases). The CDR3 spans 11 residues. The V gene lost 6 bases and the J gene lost 9 bases, with 9 bases spanning the gap. Germline CDR1 SEHNR, CDR2 FQNEAQ (reference sequence). In nucleotides, the CDR3 is TGTGCCAGCAGGGGGCGGGGTGAGCAGTTCTTC. This gives the protein CASRGRGEQFF.

This clonotype occurred many times. The rearrangement links TRBV5-1 to TRBJ1-1; no reliable D call. The V and J ends lost 7 bases and 1 base respectively, with 14 bases between them. This CDR3 region has 14 residues. Germline V gene lookup returns CDR1 SGHRS and CDR2 YFSETQ. The CDR3 DNA sequence: TGCGCCAGCCGCTCTTGGGAGGAGAACACTGAAGCTTTCTTT. Its translation: CASRSWEENTEAFF. The whole variable domain, filled in from reference TRBV5-1 and TRBJ1-1, reads KAGVTQTPRYLIKTRGQQVTLSCSPISGHRSVSWYQQTPGQGLQFLFEYFSETQRNKGNFPGRFSGRQFSNSRSEMNVSTLELGDSALYLCASRSWEENTEAFFGQGTRLTVV.

J is TRBJ2-5 and V is TRBV5-5; the match to TRBD2 covers 8 bases. The V segment lost 4 bases and the J segment 3 bases; nucleotides outside the gene matches: 8. The CDR3 is 15 residues long. Per the germline V gene, CDR1 is SGHKS and CDR2 is YYEKEE (reference sequence). The CDR3: CASSQRGRTKETQYF. The CDR3, as DNA: TGTGCCAGCAGCCAACGCGGGAGGACCAAAGAGACCCAGTACTTC.